Listed here are 5 T cell receptor beta chains from one sample, sequenced in a study of graft-versus-host responses after intestinal transplantation. TCRdb's copy holds only in-frame clones and misses some; the assay was immunoSEQ multiplex PCR. The data contain fewer than 120,000 clones, 93% of them seen just once; the ten biggest clones take up 0.4% to 0.65%. Their cognate antigens are unknown. This specimen was unstimulated CD8+ T cells sorted from spleen or lymph node cells, taken before intestinal transplant. The receptors stem from a human donor who received an intestinal transplant.

The chain combines TRBV29-1 with TRBJ2-1, with unresolved D. V was pared by 2 bases and J by 0 bases, with 8 bases between. Germline V gene lookup returns CDR1 SQVTM and CDR2 ANQGSEA. This CDR3 comprises 14 residues. The CDR3 loop is CSVESMSSYNEQFF. In nucleotides, the CDR3 is TGCAGCGTTGAATCCATGAGCTCCTACAATGAGCAGTTCTTC.

The gene calls are TRBV27 and TRBJ2-3, with 7 bases lining up with TRBD1. Per germline, CDR1 MNHEY and CDR2 SMNVEV (reference sequence). J was trimmed by 0 bases and V by 2 bases; bases with no gene match: 8. This CDR3 has 17 residues. CDR3 protein: CASSLGSGTASTDTQYF. DNA of the CDR3: TGTGCCAGCAGTTTAGGATCTGGGACAGCTAGCACAGATACGCAGTATTTT.

The chain links TRBV27 to TRBJ2-7; 7 nucleotides match TRBD1. Germline V gene lookup returns CDR1 MNHEY and CDR2 SMNVEV (reference sequence). The CDR3 contains 14 residues. The ends lost 3 bases at V and 4 bases at J; junction bases unmatched: 6. The CDR3 sequence is CASSFRGGPYEQYF. DNA of the CDR3: TGTGCCAGCAGTTTTCGAGGGGGCCCATACGAGCAGTACTTC.

The chain combines TRBV27 with TRBJ2-5, with TRBD2 as a possible D gene (7 bases). CDR3 length: 14 residues. Germline values: CDR1 MNHEY, CDR2 SMNVEV (reference sequence). Trimming removed 3 bases from V and 2 bases from J, with 10 bases in between. CDR3 bases: TGTGCCAGCAGTTTGGGGAGGGGGCAAGAGACCCAGTACTTC. This translates into CASSLGRGQETQYF.

CDR3: CASSEAGGYGYTF. The CDR3 DNA follows: TGTGCCAGCAGTGAGGCAGGGGGCTATGGCTACACCTTC. This sequence joins TRBV25-1 and TRBJ1-2; 7 bases align to TRBD1. J lost 4 bases, V lost 3 bases, and 2 bases had no gene match. The germline CDR1 and CDR2 sequences are MGHDK and SYGVNS. The CDR3 loop spans 13 amino acids.